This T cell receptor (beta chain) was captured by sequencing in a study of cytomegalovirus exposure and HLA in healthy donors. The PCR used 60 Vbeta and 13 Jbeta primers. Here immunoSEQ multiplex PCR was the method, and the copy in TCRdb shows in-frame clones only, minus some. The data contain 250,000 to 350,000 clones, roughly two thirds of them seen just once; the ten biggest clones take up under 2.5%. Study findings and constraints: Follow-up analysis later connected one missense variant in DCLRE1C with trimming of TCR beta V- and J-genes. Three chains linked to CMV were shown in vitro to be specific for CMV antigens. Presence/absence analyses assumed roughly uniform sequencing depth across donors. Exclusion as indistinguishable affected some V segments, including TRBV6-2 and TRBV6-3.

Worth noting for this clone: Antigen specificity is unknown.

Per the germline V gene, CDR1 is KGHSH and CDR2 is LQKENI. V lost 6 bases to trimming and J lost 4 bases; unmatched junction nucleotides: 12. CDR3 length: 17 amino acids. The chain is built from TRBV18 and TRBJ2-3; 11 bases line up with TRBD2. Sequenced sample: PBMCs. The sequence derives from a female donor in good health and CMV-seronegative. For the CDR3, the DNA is TGTGCCAGCTCTTGGGGTCTACTAGCGGGAGCGGCAGATACGCAGTATTTT. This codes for CASSWGLLAGAADTQYF.